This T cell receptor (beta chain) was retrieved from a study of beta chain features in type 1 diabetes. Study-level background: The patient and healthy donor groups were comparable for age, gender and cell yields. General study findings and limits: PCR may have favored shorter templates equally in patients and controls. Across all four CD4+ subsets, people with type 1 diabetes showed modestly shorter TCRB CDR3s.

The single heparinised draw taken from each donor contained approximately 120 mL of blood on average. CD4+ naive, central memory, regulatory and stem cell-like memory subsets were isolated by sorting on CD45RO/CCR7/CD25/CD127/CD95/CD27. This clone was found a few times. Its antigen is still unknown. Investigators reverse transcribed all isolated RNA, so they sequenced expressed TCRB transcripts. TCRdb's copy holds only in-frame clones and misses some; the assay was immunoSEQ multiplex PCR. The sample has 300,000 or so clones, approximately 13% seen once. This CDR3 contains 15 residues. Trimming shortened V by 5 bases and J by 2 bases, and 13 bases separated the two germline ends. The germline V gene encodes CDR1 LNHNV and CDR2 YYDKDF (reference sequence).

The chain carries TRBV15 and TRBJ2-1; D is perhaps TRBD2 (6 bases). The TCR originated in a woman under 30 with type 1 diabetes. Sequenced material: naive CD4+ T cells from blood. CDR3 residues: CATSGGGGPYNEQFF. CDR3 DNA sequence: TGTGCCACCAGCGGAGGTGGAGGGCCCTACAATGAGCAGTTCTTC.